This T cell receptor beta chain stems from a study of blood T cell repertoires in COVID-19. Clones were sequenced by immunoSEQ multiplex PCR, and TCRdb holds only the in-frame ones, with some missing. Among fewer than 350,000 clones listed, 85% were seen once. The germline CDR1 and CDR2 sequences are GTSNPN and SVGIG (reference sequence). The CDR3 runs to 12 residues. V trimming: 2 bases; J trimming: 9 bases; junction bases outside the gene matches: 4. The V and J genes are TRBV30 and TRBJ1-5; 7 bases are a match to TRBD1. Sequencing input: PBMCs or T cells enriched from blood (not recorded which). This sequence was found in a woman in her twenties or thirties who had been exposed to COVID-19. CDR3 loop: CAWSQGGGPQHF. DNA for the CDR3: TGTGCCTGGAGTCAAGGGGGCGGGCCCCAGCATTTT.